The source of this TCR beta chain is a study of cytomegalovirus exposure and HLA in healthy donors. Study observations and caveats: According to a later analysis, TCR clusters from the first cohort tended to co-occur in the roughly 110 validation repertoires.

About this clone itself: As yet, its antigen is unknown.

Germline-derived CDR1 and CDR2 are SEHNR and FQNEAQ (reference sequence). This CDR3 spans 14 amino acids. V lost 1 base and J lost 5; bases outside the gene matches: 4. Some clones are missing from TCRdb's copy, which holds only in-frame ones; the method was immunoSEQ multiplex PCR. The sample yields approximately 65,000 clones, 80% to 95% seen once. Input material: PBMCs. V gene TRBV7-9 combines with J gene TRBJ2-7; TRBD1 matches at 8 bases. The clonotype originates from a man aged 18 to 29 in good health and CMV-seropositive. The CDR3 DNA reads TGTGCCAGCAGCTTAGTTCAGGGGGCACACGAGCAGTACTTC. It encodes CASSLVQGAHEQYF. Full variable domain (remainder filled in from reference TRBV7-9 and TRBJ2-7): DTGVSQNPRHKITKRGQNVTFRCDPISEHNRLYWYRQTLGQGPEFLTYFQNEAQLEKSRLLSDRFSAERPKGSFSTLEIQRTEQGDSAMYLCASSLVQGAHEQYFGPGTRLTVT.